The 22 T cell receptor beta chains below come from one sample, sequenced in a study of spatial heterogeneity in lung cancer. Their target antigens are unknown. TCRdb fed the 5' RACE reads into MiXCR, producing one record per CDR3 protein. This table holds around 26,000 distinct CDR3 sequences, 8.8% found once. Study-level points and caveats: The number of expanded tumor alpha and beta chains correlated with mutation number.

As for time point: sample taken at primary tumor resection. The input for sequencing was lung tumor tissue, taken at surgery. Every receptor here comes from a male donor with early-stage non-small cell lung cancer.

At least ten counts were recorded for this clonotype. V usage is TRBV20-1 and J usage is TRBJ1-5; no clear D. V gave up 4 bases and J gave up 9 bases, with 16 bases separating them. The germline V gene has CDR1 DFQATT and CDR2 SNEGSKA (reference sequence). The CDR3 has 13 residues. The CDR3 region is CSATPKRVGPQHF. In nucleotides, the CDR3 is TGCAGTGCTACCCCAAAGAGAGTCGGGCCCCAGCATTTT.

This clonotype was counted many times. The chain is built from TRBV7-2 and TRBJ2-5; D not certain. CDR1 is SGHTA and CDR2 is FQGNSA in the germline V gene. The CDR3 covers 12 residues. V lost 5 bases, J lost 9 bases, and 13 bases lay in between. In nucleotides, the CDR3 is TGTGCCAGCAGCATAAGCCAGAGAGCCCAGTACTTC. This translates into CASSISQRAQYF. Based on the CDR3 plus reference TRBV7-2 and TRBJ2-5, the full variable domain is GAGVSQSPSNKVTEKGKDVELRCDPISGHTALYWYRQSLGQGLEFLIYFQGNSAPDKSGLPSDRFSAERTGGSVSTLTIQRTQQEDSAVYLCASSISQRAQYFGPGTRLLVL.

This clonotype was counted ten times or more. This chain connects TRBV7-3 to TRBJ2-5; D ambiguous. V lost 2 bases and J lost 5, with 18 bases in between. This CDR3 spans 16 amino acids. Germline V gene sequence: CDR1 SGHTA, CDR2 FQGTGA. This CDR3 reads CASSLGRRSDSETQYF. Written as DNA, the CDR3 is TGTGCCAGCAGCTTAGGGCGAAGATCAGATTCGGAGACCCAGTACTTC.

This clonotype was counted many times. CDR3 DNA sequence: TGTGCCAGCAGCTTAAAGGTTTTCGTAGCGGGGAATCCGGGGGAGCTGTTTTTT. Its translation: CASSLKVFVAGNPGELFF. The chain carries TRBV7-3 and TRBJ2-2; the match to TRBD2 covers 8 bases. The CDR3 runs to 18 residues. V lost 1 base, J lost 8 bases, and 15 bases stayed unmatched. CDR1 is SGHTA, CDR2 FQGTGA, per germline. The full variable domain, rest sourced from reference TRBV7-3 and TRBJ2-2, is GAGVSQTPSNKVTEKGKYVELRCDPISGHTALYWYRQSLGQGPEFLIYFQGTGAADDSGLPNDRFFAVRPEGSVSTLKIQRTERGDSAVYLCASSLKVFVAGNPGELFFGEGSRLTVL.

This clonotype has at least ten counts. This chain uses TRBV24-1 with TRBJ2-5; tentative D call: TRBD2 (5 bases). Germline-derived CDR1 and CDR2 are KGHDR and SFDVKD. The CDR3 sequence is 14 residues long. The V end was cut by 6 bases, the J end by 13 bases, with 23 bases between. CDR3 region: CATSFGPGMDSMYF. CDR3 DNA: TGTGCCACCAGTTTTGGACCCGGGATGGATTCTATGTACTTC.

Ten or more counts support this clonotype. The rearrangement joins TRBV7-8 to TRBJ1-1; D ambiguous. CDR1 is SGHVS and CDR2 is FQNEAQ in the germline V gene. Between the trimmed V and J ends, which lost 5 bases and 2 bases, there was a span of 12 bases. CDR3 length: 14 amino acids. CDR3 amino acids: CASSLGRGNTEAFF. In DNA, the CDR3 is TGTGCCAGCAGCCTTGGCCGGGGAAACACTGAAGCTTTCTTT.

This clonotype was seen at least ten times. This chain connects TRBV6-1 to TRBJ2-1; TRBD2 agrees at 8 bases. This CDR3 region has 18 residues. Unmatched junction bases numbered 9, after V lost 1 base and J lost 1 base. CDR1 and CDR2 (germline): MNHNS, SASEGT. The CDR3 loop is CASSEGRTSRGSYNEQFF. CDR3 coding DNA: TGTGCCAGCAGTGAAGGGAGGACTAGCAGAGGGTCCTACAATGAGCAGTTCTTC.

The sample holds many counts of this clonotype. The chain carries TRBV24-1 and TRBJ2-6; 7 nucleotides match TRBD2. The length of the CDR3 is 16 residues. After removal of 4 bases from V and 0 bases from J, the junction contained 2 bases not matched to a gene. Germline CDR1 KGHDR, CDR2 SFDVKD. The CDR3 DNA sequence: TGTGCCACCAGTGAACGGGACTACTCTGGGGCCAACGTCCTGACTTTC. This codes for CATSERDYSGANVLTF.

This clonotype was found many times. The rearrangement links TRBV4-1 to TRBJ2-3; 9 nucleotides agree with TRBD2. V gave up 0 bases and J gave up 5 bases; unmatched junction bases: 12. The germline CDR1 and CDR2 sequences are MGHRA and YSYEKL. The CDR3 extends over 18 amino acids. CDR3 region: CASSQDPSSGALGDTQYF. The CDR3 DNA reads as TGCGCCAGCAGCCAAGATCCTTCTAGCGGGGCCTTAGGAGATACGCAGTATTTT.

The chain links TRBV6-5 to TRBJ1-6, with D possibly being TRBD1 (5 bases). CDR1 MNHEY and CDR2 SVGAGI come from the germline V gene. The germline V and J ends were trimmed by 2 bases and 9 bases, with 17 bases remaining between them. The CDR3 loop spans 16 amino acids. CDR3 protein: CASSYGTGRSPSPLHF. In DNA form, the CDR3 reads TGTGCCAGCAGTTACGGCACAGGACGGAGTCCTTCACCCCTCCACTTT.

This clonotype was recorded many times. This sequence joins TRBV6-2 or TRBV6-3 and TRBJ2-3; possible D gene TRBD1, 6 bases. CDR1 MNHEY and CDR2 SVGEGT come from the germline V gene. This CDR3 has 14 residues. V was trimmed by 4 bases and J by 4 bases, leaving 12 bases between them. In nucleotides, the CDR3 is TGTGCCAGCAGTTGGAACAGGGTGGCAGATACGCAGTATTTT. Protein: CASSWNRVADTQYF.

This clonotype came up many times. The chain carries TRBV7-9 and TRBJ2-3, with 7 bases fitting TRBD2. V trimming: 5 bases; J trimming: 1 base; junction bases outside the gene matches: 12. The V gene's germline CDR1 is SEHNR and CDR2 FQNEAQ (reference sequence). The CDR3 runs to 17 residues. CDR3 DNA: TGTGCCAGCAGCGATAGCCTGACTAGCTTCCGCACAGATACGCAGTATTTT. It translates to CASSDSLTSFRTDTQYF. Complete variable domain (other parts from reference TRBV7-9 and TRBJ2-3): DTGVSQNPRHKITKRGQNVTFRCDPISEHNRLYWYRQTLGQGPEFLTYFQNEAQLEKSRLLSDRFSAERPKGSFSTLEIQRTEQGDSAMYLCASSDSLTSFRTDTQYFGPGTRLTVL.

This clonotype was found many times. The V and J genes are TRBV29-1 and TRBJ2-5, with 7 positions matching TRBD2. J lost 4 bases, V lost 5 bases, and 4 bases had no gene match. Looked up from germline, CDR1 is SQVTM and CDR2 is ANQGSEA. This CDR3 contains 12 residues. CDR3 DNA sequence: TGCAGCGTTAGCGGGGCACGAGAGACCCAGTACTTC. It codes for CSVSGARETQYF.

The chain carries TRBV5-1 and TRBJ1-4; D gene unclear. Germline V gives CDR1 SGHRS, CDR2 YFSETQ. The CDR3 length is 15 residues. Deletions cut 3 bases from V and 0 bases from J, with 9 bases between. The CDR3 region is CASSSLGSTNEKLFF. The CDR3 DNA reads TGCGCCAGCAGCTCCCTTGGGTCAACTAATGAAAAACTGTTTTTT.

This clonotype has a count of ten or more. The chain is built from TRBV28 and TRBJ1-2; D gene ambiguous. Germline V CDR1 and CDR2: MDHEN, SYDVKM. V lost 4 bases and J lost 2, with 2 bases in between. The CDR3 runs to 11 residues. CDR3 nucleotides: TGTGCCAGCAGTTCAAACTATGGCTACACCTTC. Protein: CASSSNYGYTF.

At least ten counts were recorded for this clonotype. V is TRBV28 and J is TRBJ2-1; TRBD2 matches 8 bases. This CDR3 spans 15 amino acids. After removal of 6 bases from V and 5 bases from J, the junction contained 9 bases not matched to a gene. Looked up from germline, CDR1 is MDHEN and CDR2 is SYDVKM. CDR3 loop: CASSAVAGSHNEQFF. For the CDR3, the DNA is TGTGCCAGCAGCGCGGTAGCGGGATCACACAATGAGCAGTTCTTC.

This clonotype was counted ten times or more. The chain employs TRBV28 and TRBJ1-5; D may be TRBD1 (6 bases). Trimming pared 7 bases from V and 4 bases from J, leaving 14 bases between. This CDR3 is built from 14 residues. Looked up from germline, CDR1 is MDHEN and CDR2 is SYDVKM. The CDR3 spells CASKGGAGNQPQHF. CDR3 nucleotide sequence: TGTGCCAGCAAAGGGGGGGCGGGGAATCAGCCCCAGCATTTT.

This clonotype was seen more than once but under ten times. The rearrangement uses TRBV9 and TRBJ2-3; 9 bases are a match to TRBD2. J lost 5 bases, V lost 6 bases, and 7 bases had no gene match. The CDR3 contains 14 residues. Germline V gene data show CDR1 as SGDLS and CDR2 as YYNGEE. The CDR3 here is CASTSGRPQDTQYF. Written as DNA, the CDR3 is TGTGCCAGCACAAGCGGGAGGCCGCAAGATACGCAGTATTTT.

This clonotype was counted ten times or more. The chain combines TRBV11-2 with TRBJ2-3; 9 nucleotides line up with TRBD2. J lost 6 bases, V lost 5 bases, and 15 bases had no gene match. The CDR3 spans 17 residues. In germline, CDR1 is SGHAT, CDR2 FQNNGV. The CDR3 sequence: CASSLQPLGTSMDTQYF. CDR3 bases: TGTGCCAGCAGCCTTCAGCCGCTAGGGACTAGCATGGATACGCAGTATTTT.

A few counts support this clonotype. The chain has TRBV9 and TRBJ2-7, with unresolved D. Looked up from germline, CDR1 is SGDLS and CDR2 is YYNGEE. The V end lost 4 bases, the J end lost 0 bases, and 8 bases lay between the germline ends. The CDR3 runs 13 residues. The chain's CDR3 is CASSPEGSYEQYF. The CDR3 bases are TGTGCCAGCAGCCCCGAAGGCTCCTACGAGCAGTACTTC.

This clonotype has ten or more counts. The chain joins TRBV27 to TRBJ2-7; the match to TRBD1 covers 10 bases. Trimming removed 8 bases from V and 3 bases from J; junction bases left unmatched: 16. Germline CDR1 and CDR2: MNHEY and SMNVEV (reference sequence). The CDR3 is made up of 17 amino acids. The CDR3 reads CASGTLFVGQGIYEQYF. CDR3 DNA sequence: TGTGCCAGCGGAACCTTATTTGTGGGACAGGGGATCTACGAGCAGTACTTC.

At least ten counts were recorded for this clonotype. This chain joins TRBV27 and TRBJ1-1; D might be TRBD1 (5 bases). This CDR3 spans 13 amino acids. Germline V gene sequence: CDR1 MNHEY, CDR2 SMNVEV (reference sequence). The V and J ends lost 3 bases and 11 bases respectively, with 16 bases between them. The CDR3 DNA sequence: TGTGCCAGCAGTTTTAATGGAGGCAGGGAGGCTTTCTTT. Protein: CASSFNGGREAFF.